This T cell receptor beta chain was captured in a study of blood T cell repertoires in COVID-19 (dated by TCRdb to the early 2020s). Study-level background: Samples from collaborators originated in the United States, Italy and Spain and spanned both the acute and convalescent phases of COVID-19. The repertoires were released in a freely available public database intended as a resource for research on the immune response to SARS-CoV-2. Samples came from the ongoing ImmuneRACE study (first 160 participants) plus 1,254 subjects from 6 global collaborators. The material from the prospective study consisted of cDNA or gDNA derived from T cells, B-cell-depleted T cells, or PBMCs. Where available, HLA class I and class II types were taken from metadata supplied by the sample provider and were not determined by assay-based typing. A de-identified subject ID, COVID-19 status, age in years and sex were almost always included in the sample metadata. The dataset comprised deeply sampled blood TCRbeta repertoires from subjects exposed to, actively infected with, or recovered from COVID-19. General study outcomes and caveats: How much clinical and demographic metadata was included differed by source and by participant, and the metadata was provided uncurated.

As for this clone: Its antigen is unknown. There are no base qualities to consult, and no much larger clone falls within one base.

Looking up the germline V gene yields CDR1 SGHAT and CDR2 FQNNGV. Clipping removes 0 bases from V and 7 bases from J, with 6 as the unmatched junction base count. The CDR3 contains 15 residues, cysteine and phenylalanine counted. Only CDR3 DNA is held: 45 bases, read in frame from base 1. The immunoSEQ Assay, a bias-controlled multiplex PCR, was used to amplify TCRbeta CDR3 regions from genomic DNA. The published analysis was carried out like this. Nucleated cell counts per sample were estimated from amplification of reference gene primers within the assay. To quantify the absolute abundance of each unique TCRbeta CDR3 rearrangement, sequence reads were collapsed and filtered. Productive Simpson clonality was computed per sample as the square root of Simpson's diversity index over productive rearrangements. TCRdb carries this immuneACCESS record with in-frame sequences only. Its versions omit some clonotypes, under half of them owing to an unresolved V gene in the studies checked, with the rest unexplained. V and J calls and clone size are those listed in that table; D and trimming were worked out from the DNA. The sample records approximately 300,000 clones, roughly 90% of which are singletons. The ten largest clonotypes hold less than 2% of the sample.

In Seattle, one collaborating source enrolled patients while the infection was active and tracked those patients longitudinally over the course of disease. The collaborating institutions used their own protocols to collect whole blood in K2EDTA tubes. For TCRbeta analysis, collaborator samples were shipped as frozen whole blood, as isolated PBMCs, or as DNA extracted from either sample type. Sequences were obtained from peripheral blood. The sequence was collected from a woman aged 25-40 years with COVID-19, enrolled during active disease. The chain employs TRBV11-2 and TRBJ1-5; 7 central nucleotides agree with TRBD1. This receptor carries the CDR3 CASSLDKGAGQPQHF. The DNA sequence is as follows: TGTGCCAGCAGCTTAGATAAGGGGGCCGGGCAGCCCCAGCATTTT.